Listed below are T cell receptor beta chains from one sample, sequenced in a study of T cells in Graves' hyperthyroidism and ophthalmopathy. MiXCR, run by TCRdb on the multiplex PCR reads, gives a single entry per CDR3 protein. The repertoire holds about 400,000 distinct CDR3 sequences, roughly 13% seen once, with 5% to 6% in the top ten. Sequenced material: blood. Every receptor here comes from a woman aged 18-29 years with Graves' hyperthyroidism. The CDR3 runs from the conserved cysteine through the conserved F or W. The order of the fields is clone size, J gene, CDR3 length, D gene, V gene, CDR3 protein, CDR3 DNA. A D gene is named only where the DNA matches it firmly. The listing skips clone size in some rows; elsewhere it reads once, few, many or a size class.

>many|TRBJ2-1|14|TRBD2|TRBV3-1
CASSQGTSHNEQFF
TGTGCCAGCAGCCAGGGGACTAGCCACAATGAGCAGTTCTTC
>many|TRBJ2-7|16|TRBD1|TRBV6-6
CASSYFSSGQGDEQYF
TGTGCCAGCAGTTACTTTTCGTCGGGACAGGGCGACGAGCAGTACTTC
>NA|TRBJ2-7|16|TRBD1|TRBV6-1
CASSESQDRGVHEQYF
TGTGCCAGCAGTGAATCCCAAGACAGGGGGGTCCACGAGCAGTACTTC
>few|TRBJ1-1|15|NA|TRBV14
CASSHTPGTFTEAFF
TGTGCCAGCAGCCATACACCCGGGACATTTACTGAAGCTTTCTTT
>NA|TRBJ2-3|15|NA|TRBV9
CASSVAMGGTDTQYF
TGTGCCAGCAGCGTAGCCATGGGCGGAACAGATACGCAGTATTTT
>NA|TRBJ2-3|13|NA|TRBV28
CASRGAGTDTQYF
TGTGCCAGCAGGGGGGCCGGCACAGATACGCAGTATTTT
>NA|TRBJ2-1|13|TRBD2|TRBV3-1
CASSQTSGRKQFF
TGTGCCAGCAGCCAAACCAGCGGGAGGAAGCAGTTCTTC
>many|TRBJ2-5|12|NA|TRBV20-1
CSARVGEETQYF
TGCAGTGCTAGAGTTGGGGAAGAGACCCAGTACTTC
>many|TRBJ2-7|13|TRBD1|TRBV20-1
CSAQTGLGYEQYF
TGCAGTGCTCAGACAGGGTTGGGCTACGAGCAGTACTTC
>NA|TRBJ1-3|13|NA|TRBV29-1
CSVGGLSGNTIYF
TGCAGCGTCGGGGGTCTCTCTGGAAACACCATATATTTT
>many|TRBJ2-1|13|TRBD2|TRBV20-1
CSAGGTRHNEQFF
TGCAGTGCTGGCGGGACTAGACACAATGAGCAGTTCTTC
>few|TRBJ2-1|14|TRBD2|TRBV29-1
CSVVKERESLEQFF
TGCAGCGTTGTAAAGGAGCGGGAGAGCTTGGAGCAGTTCTTC
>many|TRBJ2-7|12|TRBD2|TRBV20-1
CSGRAGVYEQYF
TGCAGTGGGAGGGCGGGAGTCTACGAGCAGTACTTC
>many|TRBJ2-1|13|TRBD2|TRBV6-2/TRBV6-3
CASSEGAGGPPFF
TGTGCCAGCAGTGAAGGAGCGGGAGGGCCCCCGTTCTTC
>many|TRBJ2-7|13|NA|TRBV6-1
CASNDSGAYEQYF
TGTGCCAGCAATGATTCAGGGGCCTACGAGCAGTACTTC
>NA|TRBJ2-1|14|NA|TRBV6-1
CASRMEGSYNEQFF
TGTGCCAGCAGAATGGAGGGTTCCTACAATGAGCAGTTCTTC
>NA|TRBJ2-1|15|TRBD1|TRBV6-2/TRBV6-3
CASSRSGQGAKTQFF
TGTGCCAGCAGCCGATCCGGACAGGGGGCGAAGACCCAGTTCTTC
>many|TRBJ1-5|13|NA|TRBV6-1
CASSERYNQPQHF
TGTGCCAGCAGTGAACGGTACAATCAGCCCCAGCATTTT
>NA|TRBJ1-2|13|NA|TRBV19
CASSRQRHYGYTF
TGTGCCAGTAGTCGACAGCGACACTATGGCTACACCTTC
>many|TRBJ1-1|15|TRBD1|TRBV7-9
CASSLGTGVNTEAFF
TGTGCCAGCAGTTTAGGGACAGGGGTTAACACTGAAGCTTTCTTT
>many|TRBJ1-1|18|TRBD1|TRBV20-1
CSAHKLQGASLKPTEAFF
TGCAGTGCTCACAAGCTACAGGGGGCGAGCCTAAAACCCACTGAAGCTTTCTTT
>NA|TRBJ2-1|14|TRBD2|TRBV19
CASSISGSLNEQFF
TGTGCCAGTAGTATTAGCGGGAGTCTGAATGAGCAGTTCTTC